This is a list of T cell receptor beta chains from one sample in a study of blood T cell repertoires in COVID-19. Measured with immunoSEQ multiplex PCR; TCRdb has only the in-frame clones, and not every one. This sample has roughly 160,000 clones, with roughly 87% found just once. The sample was PBMCs or T cells enriched from blood (not recorded which). The receptor set was obtained from a woman aged 50 to 65 who had recovered from COVID-19. Each CDR3 is given with its conserved first and last residue. Fields, in order: clone size, V gene, D gene, CDR3 length, J gene, CDR3 DNA, CDR3 protein. The D gene is left open where the match is weak. A row's size may be missing; if present it is once, few, many or a size class.

size: NA
V: TRBV30
D: NA
length: 16
J: TRBJ1-6
DNA: TGTGCCTGGAGTTCAGCGGGTTCGGCCTATAATTCACCCCTCCACTTT
CDR3: CAWSSAGSAYNSPLHF

size: NA
V: TRBV4-2
D: NA
length: 16
J: TRBJ1-4
DNA: TGTGCCAGCAGCCAAGACCTTAGGGGCGCGAATGAAAAACTGTTTTTT
CDR3: CASSQDLRGANEKLFF

size: NA
V: TRBV5-8
D: TRBD1
length: 14
J: TRBJ1-2
DNA: TGTGCCAGCAGCTACAGCCGGGACAGGGCGCGCTACACCTTC
CDR3: CASSYSRDRARYTF

size: NA
V: TRBV11-3
D: NA
length: 17
J: TRBJ2-7
DNA: TGTGCCAGCAGCTTCTCAGGGTTAAGGACCCGAGCCTACGAGCAGTACTTC
CDR3: CASSFSGLRTRAYEQYF

size: NA
V: TRBV19
D: TRBD1
length: 15
J: TRBJ1-1
DNA: TGTGCCAGCACCGCCAAGAGGGACAGTCCACCTGAAGCTTTCTTT
CDR3: CASTAKRDSPPEAFF

size: NA
V: TRBV28
D: NA
length: 15
J: TRBJ1-2
DNA: TGTGCCAGCAGACGATCAGAGGGCGCTCTGGGTGGCTACACCTTC
CDR3: CASRRSEGALGGYTF

size: few
V: TRBV6-6
D: TRBD1
length: 13
J: TRBJ1-1
DNA: TGTGCCAGCAGTGAGGACAGGCACCTACGGGCTTTCTTT
CDR3: CASSEDRHLRAFF

size: few
V: TRBV11-1
D: TRBD1
length: 16
J: TRBJ2-1
DNA: TGTGCCAGCAGCCAAAGTCCGGGACAGGGGCAAAATGAGCAGTTCTTC
CDR3: CASSQSPGQGQNEQFF

size: NA
V: TRBV19
D: NA
length: 12
J: TRBJ1-1
DNA: TGTGCCAGTAGTAAACAGAACACTGAAGCTTTCTTT
CDR3: CASSKQNTEAFF

size: NA
V: TRBV7-2
D: TRBD2
length: 17
J: TRBJ2-1
DNA: TGTGCCAGCAGCACCCAGGGCCGGGGACTAGCGGGCACTGAGCAGTTCTTC
CDR3: CASSTQGRGLAGTEQFF

size: NA
V: TRBV28
D: NA
length: 14
J: TRBJ1-4
DNA: TGTGCCAGCAGTTTAGCTAGGGGAGGCGAAAAACTGTTTTTT
CDR3: CASSLARGGEKLFF

size: NA
V: TRBV19
D: TRBD2
length: 16
J: TRBJ2-2
DNA: TGTGCCAGTAGTATAGTGGCTAGCGGGTTTACCGGGGAGCTGTTTTTT
CDR3: CASSIVASGFTGELFF

size: NA
V: TRBV28
D: TRBD1
length: 17
J: TRBJ1-2
DNA: TGTGCCAGCAGAGAGTTGATTTCAGGGGGTACTAACTATGGCTACACCTTC
CDR3: CASRELISGGTNYGYTF

size: NA
V: TRBV3-1/TRBV3-2
D: TRBD1
length: 15
J: TRBJ1-1
DNA: TGTGCCAGCAGCCAATGGGGACAGGGGAACACTGAAGCTTTCTTT
CDR3: CASSQWGQGNTEAFF

size: NA
V: TRBV18
D: NA
length: 16
J: TRBJ1-3
DNA: TGTGCCAGCTCAACGGGACTTCTAAGATCTGGAAACACCATATATTTT
CDR3: CASSTGLLRSGNTIYF

size: NA
V: TRBV6-1
D: NA
length: 14
J: TRBJ1-5
DNA: TGTGCCAGCAGTGACAGGGGCGCGGATCAGCCCCAGCATTTT
CDR3: CASSDRGADQPQHF

size: NA
V: TRBV2
D: TRBD1
length: 13
J: TRBJ2-7
DNA: TGTGCCAGCAACAGACAGGGGAGCAACGAGCAGTACTTC
CDR3: CASNRQGSNEQYF

size: once
V: TRBV18
D: TRBD1
length: 14
J: TRBJ2-7
DNA: TGTGCCAGCTCACTGGGACAGGGGGCCTACGAGCAGTACTTC
CDR3: CASSLGQGAYEQYF

size: NA
V: TRBV28
D: TRBD2
length: 16
J: TRBJ2-1
DNA: TGTGCCAGCAGTTTATTTGGGCCTAGCGGGAGGAATGAGCAGTTCTTC
CDR3: CASSLFGPSGRNEQFF

size: NA
V: TRBV12-5
D: TRBD1
length: 15
J: TRBJ2-7
DNA: TGTGCTAGTGGTTCCCGGGACAGGCTCTCCTACGAGCAGTACTTC
CDR3: CASGSRDRLSYEQYF

size: NA
V: TRBV19
D: NA
length: 15
J: TRBJ1-5
DNA: TGTGCCAGTAGTAGTACAGGGAAGGGGAATCAGCCCCAGCATTTT
CDR3: CASSSTGKGNQPQHF

size: NA
V: TRBV5-8
D: NA
length: 14
J: TRBJ1-1
DNA: TGTGCCAGCAGCTTGGGAGGCCGGGGCACTGAAGCTTTCTTT
CDR3: CASSLGGRGTEAFF

size: NA
V: TRBV11-2
D: NA
length: 15
J: TRBJ2-2
DNA: TGTGCCAGCAGCTTAACAGCACCGAGCACCGGGGAGCTGTTTTTT
CDR3: CASSLTAPSTGELFF

size: NA
V: TRBV4-2
D: TRBD1
length: 13
J: TRBJ1-2
DNA: TGTGCCAGCAGCCGACAGGGAGACTATGGCTACACCTTC
CDR3: CASSRQGDYGYTF

size: NA
V: TRBV20-1
D: NA
length: 16
J: TRBJ1-1
DNA: TGCAGTGCTAGTGCGAGAGCGCGGGGGATGAACACTGAAGCTTTCTTT
CDR3: CSASARARGMNTEAFF

size: NA
V: TRBV18
D: TRBD1
length: 14
J: TRBJ2-2
DNA: TGTGCCAGCTCACCGGGACAGAGCAGGGGGGAGCTGTTTTTT
CDR3: CASSPGQSRGELFF

size: few
V: TRBV28
D: TRBD2
length: 16
J: TRBJ2-1
DNA: TGTGCCAGCAGTTCCCCCGGGACTAGCGGCCACAATGAGCAGTTCTTC
CDR3: CASSSPGTSGHNEQFF

size: NA
V: TRBV11-2
D: TRBD2
length: 16
J: TRBJ2-5
DNA: TGTGCCAGCAGCGGGGGGACTAGCGGGAGACAAGAGACCCAGTACTTC
CDR3: CASSGGTSGRQETQYF

size: NA
V: TRBV5-1
D: NA
length: 15
J: TRBJ2-3
DNA: TGCGCCAGCAGGGGGACACTCCGAGGACCAGATACGCAGTATTTT
CDR3: CASRGTLRGPDTQYF

size: NA
V: TRBV27
D: NA
length: 15
J: TRBJ1-2
DNA: TGTGCCAGCAGTCCCTTGGCCGGGGTTAACTATGGCTACACCTTC
CDR3: CASSPLAGVNYGYTF

size: NA
V: TRBV4-1
D: TRBD2
length: 16
J: TRBJ2-7
DNA: TGCGCCAGCAGCCAAGAGTGGGGCGGGAGGGCCTACGAGCAGTACTTC
CDR3: CASSQEWGGRAYEQYF

size: NA
V: TRBV19
D: NA
length: 13
J: TRBJ2-2
DNA: TGTGCCAGAAGACTCCCTAGCACCGGGGAGCTGTTTTTT
CDR3: CARRLPSTGELFF

size: once
V: TRBV12-5
D: TRBD1
length: 16
J: TRBJ2-6
DNA: TGTGCTAGTGGTCAAGGACAGGCCACTGGGGCCAACGTCCTGACTTTC
CDR3: CASGQGQATGANVLTF

size: NA
V: TRBV12-3/TRBV12-4
D: NA
length: 13
J: TRBJ1-2
DNA: TGTGCCAGCACCATGATGACTTTGAGGGGCTACACCTTC
CDR3: CASTMMTLRGYTF

size: NA
V: TRBV29-1
D: NA
length: 13
J: TRBJ1-2
DNA: TGCAGCGTTGAAGTCCCAGACAGATATGGCTACACCTTC
CDR3: CSVEVPDRYGYTF

size: NA
V: TRBV18
D: NA
length: 13
J: TRBJ1-1
DNA: TGTGCCAGCTCACCTGGGCTGAACACTGAAGCTTTCTTT
CDR3: CASSPGLNTEAFF

size: once
V: TRBV5-1
D: NA
length: 14
J: TRBJ1-5
DNA: TGCGCCAGCAGCTCCGTAGGGGGCAATCAGCCCCAGCATTTT
CDR3: CASSSVGGNQPQHF

size: NA
V: TRBV28
D: NA
length: 14
J: TRBJ1-4
DNA: TGTGCCAGCAGTTCAACAGGGCAACGTGAAAAACTGTTTTTT
CDR3: CASSSTGQREKLFF

size: NA
V: TRBV6-4
D: TRBD2
length: 20
J: TRBJ2-3
DNA: TGTGCCAGCACTGAACAGGGTTGTAGCGGGAGGGCCTATGGAGCAGATACGCAGTATTTT
CDR3: CASTEQGCSGRAYGADTQYF

size: once
V: TRBV28
D: TRBD1
length: 16
J: TRBJ1-2
DNA: TGTGCCAGCAGTGATACCGGGACAGGGGTCCCTTATGGCTACACCTTC
CDR3: CASSDTGTGVPYGYTF

size: few
V: TRBV12-2
D: NA
length: 14
J: TRBJ2-2
DNA: TGTGCAAGTCGCGGACTGATGAACACCGGGGAGCTGTTTTTT
CDR3: CASRGLMNTGELFF

size: NA
V: TRBV18
D: TRBD1
length: 19
J: TRBJ1-5
DNA: TGTGCCAGCTCACCCTCCGGGACAGGGGCGACTAACTTCAATCAGCCCCAGCATTTT
CDR3: CASSPSGTGATNFNQPQHF

size: NA
V: TRBV18
D: NA
length: 12
J: TRBJ2-7
DNA: TGTGCCAGCTCACCTCTAGGCTACGAGCAGTACTTC
CDR3: CASSPLGYEQYF

size: NA
V: TRBV5-4
D: NA
length: 15
J: TRBJ1-1
DNA: TGTGCCAGCAGCGGTCGTGTGAGGGTAGGGACTGAAGCTTTCTTT
CDR3: CASSGRVRVGTEAFF

size: NA
V: TRBV5-6
D: NA
length: 13
J: TRBJ2-4
DNA: TGTGCCAGCAGCTTGTGGGGGGTAAACATTCAGTACTTC
CDR3: CASSLWGVNIQYF

size: NA
V: TRBV3-1/TRBV3-2
D: NA
length: 13
J: TRBJ1-1
DNA: TGTGCCAGCAGCCAAGATTACAGAACTGAAGCTTTCTTT
CDR3: CASSQDYRTEAFF

size: once
V: TRBV4-3
D: TRBD2
length: 15
J: TRBJ2-3
DNA: TGCGCCAGCAGCCCAAATAGCGGGATGTTAGATACGCAGTATTTT
CDR3: CASSPNSGMLDTQYF

size: NA
V: TRBV7-2
D: NA
length: 15
J: TRBJ1-1
DNA: TGTGCCAGCAGTACTCAGGTAACAGGGAACACTGAAGCTTTCTTT
CDR3: CASSTQVTGNTEAFF

size: NA
V: TRBV6-5
D: NA
length: 14
J: TRBJ1-5
DNA: TGTGCCAGCAGTTACAAGGGGGATAATCAGCCCCAGCATTTT
CDR3: CASSYKGDNQPQHF